Shown below are 17 T cell receptor beta chains from a single sample sequenced in a study of cytotoxic CD8 clonotypes in ibrutinib-treated CLL. Clones were read by immunoSEQ multiplex PCR, and TCRdb kept only the in-frame ones, dropping some. This sample has 150,000 to 250,000 clones, with roughly 72% found just once. The source material was PBMCs, sampled after 24 months of ibrutinib treatment. These receptors were collected from a human donor with chronic lymphocytic leukemia.

The genes are TRBV30 and TRBJ2-3; tentative D call: TRBD2 (5 bases). Per the germline V gene, CDR1 is GTSNPN and CDR2 is SVGIG (reference sequence). The CDR3 extends over 15 amino acids. V was cut by 4 bases and J by 6 bases, with 20 bases left in between. Here the CDR3 reads CAWTSPGLPGDTQYF. CDR3 nucleotide sequence: TGTGCCTGGACCTCCCCGGGGTTGCCGGGGGATACGCAGTATTTT. Complete variable domain (other parts from reference TRBV30 and TRBJ2-3): SQTIHQWPATLVQPVGSPLSLECTVEGTSNPNLYWYRQAAGRGLQLLFYSVGIGQISSEVPQNLSASRPQDRQFILSSKKLLLSDSGFYLCAWTSPGLPGDTQYFGPGTRLTVL.

This clone turned up a few times. V and J are TRBV5-4 and TRBJ2-5; 8 bases fit TRBD1. This CDR3 is 16 amino acids long. Germline-derived CDR1 and CDR2 are SGHNT and YYREEE (reference sequence). The junction had 11 bases not matched to a gene; V was cut back by 3 bases and J by 4 bases. The CDR3 is CASSSTQGGLGETQYF. DNA of the CDR3: TGTGCCAGCAGCTCAACACAGGGGGGATTGGGAGAGACCCAGTACTTC. Variable domain in full (rest from reference TRBV5-4 and TRBJ2-5): ETGVTQSPTHLIKTRGQQVTLRCSSQSGHNTVSWYQQALGQGPQFIFQYYREEENGRGNFPPRFSGLQFPNYSSELNVNALELDDSALYLCASSSTQGGLGETQYFGPGTRLLVL.

J is TRBJ2-3 and V is TRBV13, with TRBD2 matching over 9 bases. V trimming: 4 bases; J trimming: 1 base; junction bases outside the gene matches: 12. The CDR3 loop spans 18 amino acids. Germline CDR1 reads PRHDT; CDR2 reads FYEKMQ (reference sequence). Written as DNA, the CDR3 is TGTGCCAGCAGCTCCACCCAACGGAGACTAGCGGGCACAGATACGCAGTATTTT. This codes for CASSSTQRRLAGTDTQYF.

This chain uses TRBV7-9 with TRBJ1-1; the match to TRBD1 covers 10 bases. The CDR3 is made up of 15 amino acids. From germline, CDR1 is SEHNR and CDR2 FQNEAQ (reference sequence). V lost 5 bases, J lost 3 bases, and 6 bases stayed unmatched. The CDR3 sequence: CASSKRQGADTEAFF. As DNA, the CDR3 is TGTGCCAGCAGCAAACGACAGGGGGCTGACACTGAAGCTTTCTTT. The entire variable domain, with the rest obtained from reference TRBV7-9 and TRBJ1-1, is as follows: DTGVSQNPRHKITKRGQNVTFRCDPISEHNRLYWYRQTLGQGPEFLTYFQNEAQLEKSRLLSDRFSAERPKGSFSTLEIQRTEQGDSAMYLCASSKRQGADTEAFFGQGTRLTVV.

This chain joins TRBV5-1 and TRBJ1-5; D possibly corresponds to TRBD1 (5 bases). The CDR3 is 15 residues long. The V gene lost 0 bases and the J gene lost 3 bases, with 10 bases spanning the gap. Germline V gives CDR1 SGHRS, CDR2 YFSETQ. The DNA for the CDR3 is TGCGCCAGCAGCTTGGCCGGGGGGAACAATCAGCCCCAGCATTTT. Amino acid sequence: CASSLAGGNNQPQHF.

The chain is built from TRBV27 and TRBJ1-1; no clear D. Germline V gene lookup returns CDR1 MNHEY and CDR2 SMNVEV (reference sequence). The CDR3 length is 13 residues. Trimming shortened V by 5 bases and J by 5 bases, and 12 bases separated the two germline ends. The CDR3 region has the DNA TGTGCCAGCAGTCTCACCAGCGGAACTGAAGCTTTCTTT. It translates to CASSLTSGTEAFF.

The chain uses TRBV2 and TRBJ1-5; no definite D call. Trimming took 5 bases from V and 2 from J, leaving 10 bases between them. Per germline, CDR1 SNHLY and CDR2 FYNNEI. This CDR3 contains 14 residues. The DNA of the CDR3 is TGTGCCAGCAGTATCGAACGGGGCAATCAGCCCCAGCATTTT. Its protein is CASSIERGNQPQHF.

This rearrangement joins TRBV9 to TRBJ2-1; 10 positions match TRBD2. CDR1 SGDLS and CDR2 YYNGEE come from the germline V gene. J was trimmed by 7 bases and V by 7 bases; bases with no gene match: 17. The CDR3 totals 17 residues. The CDR3 spells CASDKLGLAGEGNEQFF. CDR3 sequence (DNA): TGTGCCAGCGACAAATTAGGGCTAGCGGGAGAAGGGAATGAGCAGTTCTTC.

V and J are TRBV6-5 and TRBJ2-7; D is unclear. Germline values: CDR1 MNHEY, CDR2 SVGAGI. The CDR3 runs 12 residues. The V and J ends lost 11 bases and 4 bases respectively, with 15 bases between them. CDR3 bases: TGTGCCGTAGCCCCACGCGGTTACGAGCAGTACTTC. This codes for CAVAPRGYEQYF.

This clone was counted only a few times. For the CDR3, the DNA is TGTGCCAGCGGGAGGGGCGGGAGGATCTCCTACGAGCAGTACTTC. It codes for CASGRGGRISYEQYF. The rearrangement uses TRBV2 and TRBJ2-7; 8 nucleotides match TRBD2. The CDR3 spans 15 residues. CDR1 and CDR2 from the germline V gene are SNHLY and FYNNEI. The junction had 9 bases not matched to a gene; V was cut back by 8 bases and J by 0 bases.

This clone has more than one count but fewer than ten. The rearrangement joins TRBV7-2 to TRBJ2-3; D call uncertain. The CDR3 contains 15 residues. The germline CDR1 and CDR2 sequences are SGHTA and FQGNSA. Trimming removed 5 bases from V and 6 bases from J, with 18 bases in between. The CDR3 is CASSPRGGDGDTQYF. DNA of the CDR3: TGTGCCAGCAGCCCCCGCGGTGGCGACGGGGATACGCAGTATTTT.

The chain uses TRBV6-1 and TRBJ2-5, with unresolved D. Germline-derived CDR1 and CDR2 are MNHNS and SASEGT. V was shortened by 6 bases and J by 5 bases, with 10 bases between the two germline ends. The CDR3 covers 12 residues. As DNA, the CDR3 is TGTGCCAGCAGAGCAGATTGGGAGACCCAGTACTTC. It yields the protein CASRADWETQYF.

The J gene is TRBJ2-3, the V gene TRBV7-9; 9 positions agree with TRBD2. From germline, CDR1 is SEHNR and CDR2 FQNEAQ (reference sequence). The V gene end was trimmed by 0 bases and the J gene end by 0 bases; junction bases not matched to a gene: 7. The CDR3 totals 18 residues. The CDR3 DNA reads as TGTGCCAGCAGCTTAGCCCGAGGACTAGCGCATAGCACAGATACGCAGTATTTT. As protein: CASSLARGLAHSTDTQYF.

The J gene is TRBJ1-4, the V gene TRBV6-5, with D maybe TRBD1 (5 bases). Germline V CDR1 and CDR2: MNHEY, SVGAGI. The V end lost 5 bases, the J end lost 5 bases, and 15 bases lay between the germline ends. The CDR3 spans 15 residues. DNA for the CDR3: TGTGCCAGCAGTCGTCGGTTAGGGGAGAATGAAAAACTGTTTTTT. It specifies CASSRRLGENEKLFF.

The V call is TRBV7-3, the J call TRBJ2-5; D may match TRBD1 or TRBD2 (5 bases each). Germline loops: CDR1 SGHTA, CDR2 FQGTGA. The CDR3 runs 13 residues. Trimming pared 4 bases from V and 4 bases from J, leaving 10 bases between. This chain's CDR3 is CASSSVGGETQYF. The CDR3 DNA reads as TGTGCCAGCAGCTCGGTTGGGGGAGAGACCCAGTACTTC. Drawing the rest from reference TRBV7-3 and TRBJ2-5, the complete variable domain is GAGVSQTPSNKVTEKGKYVELRCDPISGHTALYWYRQSLGQGPEFLIYFQGTGAADDSGLPNDRFFAVRPEGSVSTLKIQRTERGDSAVYLCASSSVGGETQYFGPGTRLLVL.

There are a few counts of this clone. The gene calls are TRBV2 and TRBJ2-7, with a weak D call TRBD1 (5 bases). Trimming removed 3 bases at V and 2 bases at J, with 8 bases between. Germline assignment: CDR1 SNHLY and CDR2 FYNNEI. This CDR3 is built from 13 residues. DNA of the CDR3: TGTGCCAGCAGTGATCAGGGAACCTACGAGCAGTACTTC. It translates to CASSDQGTYEQYF.

This clone has only one observation. This sequence joins TRBV6-6 and TRBJ2-7; D possibly corresponds to TRBD2 (7 bases). The length of the CDR3 is 14 residues. Trimming shortened V by 7 bases and J by 0 bases, and 13 bases separated the two germline ends. The V gene's germline CDR1 is MNHNY and CDR2 SVGAGI (reference sequence). The CDR3 loop is CASKAGHSSYEQYF. The CDR3 DNA is TGTGCCAGCAAAGCGGGACACAGCTCCTACGAGCAGTACTTC.